The 9 T cell receptor beta chains below were found in one sample sequenced in a study of T-cell reconstitution after alpha-beta-depleted transplantation in children. The authors prepared the TCRbeta library with unique molecular identifiers. Each CDR3 protein gets one entry after TCRdb re-called the PCR reads with MiXCR. The table lists some 500,000 distinct CDR3 sequences, 15% to 20% of them singletons, with approximately 3% in the top ten. Sequenced here: PBMCs from the stem cell graft donor, sampled from the stem cell graft. These receptors came from a human donor who donated a stem cell graft to a child with acute lymphoblastic leukemia.

The genes are TRBV5-1 and TRBJ1-2; 8 nucleotides align to TRBD1. The CDR3 totals 14 residues. Germline-derived CDR1 and CDR2 are SGHRS and YFSETQ. J was trimmed by 5 bases and V by 3 bases; bases with no gene match: 6. In DNA, the CDR3 is TGCGCCAGCAGCTCCGGGACAGGTTATTATGGCTACACCTTC. Translating gives CASSSGTGYYGYTF.

This clonotype came up a few times. V usage is TRBV12-3 or TRBV12-4 and J usage is TRBJ1-5, with D unclear. V shed 3 bases and J shed 0 bases, with 6 bases lying between them. The CDR3 loop spans 14 amino acids. CDR3 region: CASSLLVSNQPQHF. The CDR3 DNA follows: TGTGCCAGCAGTTTGTTGGTTAGCAATCAGCCCCAGCATTTT.

This rearrangement joins TRBV7-9 to TRBJ1-2; no firm D call. The ends were cut back, 6 bases at V and 6 bases at J, with 23 bases in the middle. Per germline, CDR1 SEHNR and CDR2 FQNEAQ (reference sequence). This CDR3 is built from 16 residues. The CDR3 sequence is CASSFESDPRENGYTF. The DNA of the CDR3 is TGTGCCAGCAGTTTCGAATCCGACCCCCGGGAGAATGGCTACACCTTC.

V and J are TRBV5-5 and TRBJ2-5, with D possibly matching TRBD2 (7 bases). Germline CDR1 SGHKS, CDR2 YYEKEE (reference sequence). The ends were cut back, 1 base at V and 7 bases at J, with 14 bases in the middle. The CDR3 covers 14 residues. For the CDR3, the DNA is TGTGCCAGCAGCTTGCTAGGGGGGGCAGTGACCCAGTACTTC. Translating gives CASSLLGGAVTQYF.

This clonotype was counted between two and nine times. The chain is built from TRBV10-2 and TRBJ2-2; TRBD2 agrees at 10 bases. CDR1 WSHSY and CDR2 SAAADI come from the germline V gene. The CDR3 runs to 17 residues. The junction had 5 bases not matched to a gene; V was cut back by 3 bases and J by 1 base. The CDR3 DNA sequence: TGCGCCAGCAGTGACCGACGACTAGCGGGGAACACCGGGGAGCTGTTTTTT. Amino acids: CASSDRRLAGNTGELFF.

This clonotype was seen a few times. The chain links TRBV5-1 to TRBJ1-1; 8 bases agree with TRBD1. CDR3 length: 16 residues. Unmatched junction bases numbered 14, after V lost 4 bases and J lost 6 bases. From germline, CDR1 is SGHRS and CDR2 YFSETQ. The CDR3, as DNA: TGCGCCAGCAGCGACTCAGGGGGCGCGTACGTATCTGAAGCTTTCTTT. Amino acid sequence: CASSDSGGAYVSEAFF.

The rearrangement links TRBV12-3 or TRBV12-4 to TRBJ2-1; possible D gene TRBD2, 5 bases. The V and J ends lost 5 bases and 1 base respectively, with 18 bases between them. This CDR3 is 17 amino acids long. CDR3 coding DNA: TGTGCCAGCAGTCACCTTTATGGCGGGCCTTCCTACAATGAGCAGTTCTTC. Translation gives CASSHLYGGPSYNEQFF.

The chain employs TRBV29-1 and TRBJ2-3, with D possibly called TRBD1 or TRBD2 (5 bases each). The V end was cut by 1 base, the J end by 1 base, with 9 bases between. Looked up from germline, CDR1 is SQVTM and CDR2 is ANQGSEA. The length of the CDR3 is 14 residues. The CDR3 loop is CSVEGDLGTDTQYF. The CDR3 nucleotides read TGCAGCGTTGAAGGGGACCTAGGCACAGATACGCAGTATTTT.

This clonotype was seen a handful of times. The chain employs TRBV7-9 and TRBJ1-2; D gene uncertain. The length of the CDR3 is 13 residues. Trimming pared 5 bases from V and 8 bases from J, leaving 15 bases between. Germline lookup yields CDR1 SEHNR and CDR2 FQNEAQ (reference sequence). CDR3 DNA sequence: TGTGCCAGCAGCCCTCCTTACTCGGGAGGCTACACCTTC. Residues: CASSPPYSGGYTF.